A selection of T cell receptor beta chains follows, all from one sample in a study of response to subunit inactivated influenza vaccine. TCRdb processed the RT-PCR reads anew with MiXCR; each CDR3 protein has one entry. Of 700,000 to 900,000 distinct CDR3 sequences listed, about 20% were seen once; the top ten hold roughly 10%. The sample consisted of PBMCs from blood, taken less than 6 days after vaccination. These receptors came from a man aged 45-65 years who received an inactivated influenza vaccine. Both conserved end residues are part of each CDR3. A D gene is named only where the DNA matches it firmly. A clone size is listed for some rows: how often the clone was seen (once, few, many), or a class if it is expanded.

D gene,V gene,clone size,J gene,CDR3 DNA,CDR3 protein
TRBD1,TRBV6-1,NA,TRBJ1-4,TGTGCCAGCAGGAACAGGGGGGGATATGAAAAACTGTTTTTT,CASRNRGGYEKLFF
NA,TRBV24-1,few,TRBJ2-3,TGTGCCACCAGTGACTCCGGGACCACAGATACGCAGTATTTT,CATSDSGTTDTQYF
TRBD2,TRBV11-1,few,TRBJ2-7,TGTGCCAGCAGTAACCGGGACTACAGCTACGAGCAGTACTTC,CASSNRDYSYEQYF
NA,TRBV12-3/TRBV12-4,few,TRBJ2-1,TGTGCCAGCAGTTTGTTCGCCTACAATGAGCAGTTCTTC,CASSLFAYNEQFF
NA,TRBV20-1,NA,TRBJ2-5,TGCAGTGCAACTATGGGGGCTCTCCAAGAGACCCAGTACTTC,CSATMGALQETQYF
NA,TRBV29-1,NA,TRBJ1-2,TGCAGCGTTGAAGTTAGGGGTGGCCGCTTCTATGGCTACACCTTC,CSVEVRGGRFYGYTF
TRBD1,TRBV10-2,few,TRBJ2-5,TGCGCCAGCAGTGATGGCTACAGGGGTGCCCAAGAGACCCAGTACTTC,CASSDGYRGAQETQYF
TRBD2,TRBV12-3/TRBV12-4,NA,TRBJ2-1,TGTGCCAGCAGCACTTTAACTAGCGGGAGTTGGAATGAGCAGTTCTTC,CASSTLTSGSWNEQFF
TRBD1,TRBV4-2,NA,TRBJ2-6,TGTGCCAGCAGCCAATGGGGGACAGGGGGCGCTGGGGCCAACGTCCTGACTTTC,CASSQWGTGGAGANVLTF
NA,TRBV10-3,NA,TRBJ2-1,TGTGCCATCAGTGAGTCTGGCCCCTCGGGGACTGGTAATGAGCAGTTCTTC,CAISESGPSGTGNEQFF
TRBD2,TRBV20-1,NA,TRBJ2-1,TGCAGTGCTAGAGAACGGACTAGCGGAGCCTACAATGAGCAGTTCTTC,CSARERTSGAYNEQFF
NA,TRBV3-1,NA,TRBJ1-2,TGTGCCAGCACCGAACAAAGCGGGGGGCCCTATGGCTACACCTTC,CASTEQSGGPYGYTF
NA,TRBV12-3/TRBV12-4,many,TRBJ2-7,TGTGCCAGCAGTTTAGCGGGCAGTCACGAGCAGTACTTC,CASSLAGSHEQYF
NA,TRBV20-1,NA,TRBJ1-1,TGCAGTGCCACGGAAAAGGGTAGAACTGAAGCTTTCTTT,CSATEKGRTEAFF
NA,TRBV5-6,few,TRBJ2-2,TGTGCCAGCAGCTCCCTCCCTACCGGGGAGCTGTTTTTT,CASSSLPTGELFF
TRBD2,TRBV11-2,NA,TRBJ2-1,TGTGCCAGCATCCGCGGGACTAGCCGGGGTGAGCAGTTCTTC,CASIRGTSRGEQFF
TRBD2,TRBV10-3,NA,TRBJ2-1,TGTGCCATCAGTGAGGTAGCGGGAGGCTCCTACAATGAGCAGTTCTTC,CAISEVAGGSYNEQFF
TRBD1,TRBV29-1,few,TRBJ2-7,TGCAGCGTTCCCCGGACAGGGGGGTCCTACGAGCAGTACTTC,CSVPRTGGSYEQYF
NA,TRBV5-1,few,TRBJ2-3,TGCGCCAGCAGCTTCGCGCGCCAGGGAAGGTTTGTCAGCACAGATACGCAGTATTTT,CASSFARQGRFVSTDTQYF
NA,TRBV10-1,NA,TRBJ1-5,TGCGCCAGCAATAAATTGGCAGGGAGACCGTATCAGCCCCAGCATTTT,CASNKLAGRPYQPQHF
TRBD1,TRBV7-6,few,TRBJ1-6,TGTGCCAGCAGCCGGACAGGGATAAATTATAATTCACCCCTCCACTTT,CASSRTGINYNSPLHF
TRBD2,TRBV13,few,TRBJ2-7,TGTGCCAGCAGCTTATCACTAGCGGTGGGGGAGCAGTACTTC,CASSLSLAVGEQYF
NA,TRBV12-3/TRBV12-4,few,TRBJ1-2,TGTGCCAGCAGTTTATTGTTGTCGGGAACGCATGGCTACACCTTC,CASSLLLSGTHGYTF
NA,TRBV6-5,NA,TRBJ1-5,TGTGCCAGCAGTTACTCGAATACAGCAGATCAGCCCCAGCATTTT,CASSYSNTADQPQHF
NA,TRBV20-1,few,TRBJ2-3,TGCAGTGTGGACTTACGCACAGATACGCAGTATTTT,CSVDLRTDTQYF
TRBD2,TRBV10-3,few,TRBJ2-7,TGTGCCATCAGTGTGCGGGGGACTAGCGGGAGGAGCTCCTACGAGCAGTACTTC,CAISVRGTSGRSSYEQYF
TRBD2,TRBV6-1,NA,TRBJ2-2,TGTGCCAGTAGCGGGGGGCTGGGCGGGGAGCTGTTTTTT,CASSGGLGGELFF
TRBD2,TRBV20-1,NA,TRBJ2-1,TGCAGTGCTAGAGGTAGCGGGGGGGCATCCTACAATGAGCAGTTCTTC,CSARGSGGASYNEQFF
TRBD2,TRBV7-2,NA,TRBJ2-7,TGTGCCAGCAGCTTCTGGGCTAGCGGGAGTACAGACGAGCAGTACTTC,CASSFWASGSTDEQYF
NA,TRBV11-2,NA,TRBJ2-1,TGTGCCAGCAGCCGCCGACTAGACTACAATGAGCAGTTCTTC,CASSRRLDYNEQFF
TRBD1,TRBV4-3,few,TRBJ1-2,TGCGCCAGCAGCCAAACAGGGGGAAAAGGGTATGGCTACACCTTC,CASSQTGGKGYGYTF
TRBD2,TRBV29-1,NA,TRBJ2-1,TGCAGCGGGAACGGACTAGCGGGAGACAATGAGCAGTTCTTC,CSGNGLAGDNEQFF
NA,TRBV20-1,NA,TRBJ2-4,TGCAGTGCTAGAAACCTCAGTCTAGCCAAAAACATTCAGTACTTC,CSARNLSLAKNIQYF
NA,TRBV3-1,NA,TRBJ2-1,TGTGCCAGCAGCCAACTGGACAGTATCTTGGGGAATGAGCAGTTCTTC,CASSQLDSILGNEQFF
TRBD1,TRBV9,NA,TRBJ2-6,TGTGCCAGCAGCGGAACAGGGGGCGGAGGGATTGCTGCGAGGGGGGCCAACGTCCTGACTTTC,CASSGTGGGGIAARGANVLTF
NA,TRBV5-1,many,TRBJ2-5,TGCGCCAGCAGCGTCGGACAGTTAGAGACCCAGTACTTC,CASSVGQLETQYF